Each of the 11 T cell receptor beta chains below was sequenced from the same sample in a study of shared clonotypes between healthy human individuals. The protocol was immunoSEQ multiplex PCR, while the TCRdb copy is restricted to in-frame clones and leaves out a portion. The sample includes millions of clones, around 90% of them seen just once. Sequencing used naive CD4+ T cells sorted from blood. Subset reported: CD45RA+ positively selected. The source of these receptors is a man younger than 35 in good health.

The J gene is TRBJ2-2, the V gene TRBV30; 7 positions match TRBD1. Trimming cost V 3 bases and J 3 bases; bases outside gene matches: 4. This CDR3 spans 14 amino acids. Per germline, CDR1 GTSNPN and CDR2 SVGIG (reference sequence). In nucleotides, the CDR3 is TGTGCCTGGAGGAGGGACAGTGACACCGGGGAGCTGTTTTTT. It yields the protein CAWRRDSDTGELFF.

The V gene is TRBV28, the J gene TRBJ2-3, with 8 positions matching TRBD2. V shed 0 bases and J 0 bases; nucleotides not matched to a gene: 8. The CDR3 totals 18 residues. CDR1 is MDHEN, CDR2 SYDVKM, per germline. The CDR3 loop reads CASSLWAGGASSTDTQYF. The CDR3 DNA follows: TGTGCCAGCAGTTTATGGGCGGGGGGCGCGAGTAGCACAGATACGCAGTATTTT.

J is TRBJ2-7 and V is TRBV4-2; 8 bases are a match to TRBD1. V lost 2 bases and J lost 4; bases outside the gene matches: 7. Germline CDR1 and CDR2: LGHNA and YNFKEQ. The CDR3 is 15 residues long. In nucleotides, the CDR3 is TGTGCCAGCAGCCAAACCGACAGGGGTTTGTACGAGCAGTACTTC. Translated: CASSQTDRGLYEQYF.

The chain recombines TRBV7-9 with TRBJ1-4; the D is unclear. The CDR3 loop spans 16 amino acids. Germline CDR1 SEHNR, CDR2 FQNEAQ (reference sequence). V lost 2 bases and J lost 0, with 10 bases in between. The CDR3 nucleotides read TGTGCCAGCAGCTTACGGGCGCTTGCAACTAATGAAAAACTGTTTTTT. Its protein product is CASSLRALATNEKLFF.

CDR3 nucleotides: TGCGCCAGCAGCCAAGCTAGCGGGAGCCTCCACAATGAGCAGTTCTTC. It yields the protein CASSQASGSLHNEQFF. The J gene is TRBJ2-1, the V gene TRBV4-3; 10 positions match TRBD2. After removal of 1 base from V and 5 bases from J, the junction contained 5 bases not matched to a gene. The CDR3 is 16 amino acids. In germline, CDR1 is LGHNA, CDR2 YSLEER.

J is TRBJ2-3 and V is TRBV19; 7 nucleotides line up with TRBD2. Germline V gene lookup returns CDR1 LNHDA and CDR2 SQIVND (reference sequence). CDR3 length equals 19 residues. J was trimmed by 0 bases and V by 4 bases; bases with no gene match: 16. The CDR3 sequence is CASSTPSAGSLLSTDTQYF. The CDR3 DNA reads TGTGCCAGTAGTACCCCCTCAGCGGGGTCCCTACTTAGCACAGATACGCAGTATTTT.

The chain uses TRBV28 and TRBJ1-3, with 11 positions matching TRBD1. The germline V gene has CDR1 MDHEN and CDR2 SYDVKM. V gave up 7 bases and J gave up 4 bases; unmatched junction bases: 6. The CDR3 extends over 15 amino acids. This CDR3 is CASTGQGARGNTIYF. CDR3 DNA: TGTGCCAGCACCGGACAGGGGGCGAGAGGAAACACCATATATTTT.

The rearrangement links TRBV21-1 to TRBJ1-5. TRBV21-1 is given as a pseudogene. The CDR3 loop spans 14 amino acids. The CDR3 region has the DNA TGTGCCAGCTCTATCGGCCTAGGCAATCAGCCCCAGCATTTT. Translation gives CASSIGLGNQPQHF.

CDR3 loop: CASSLPASGSPMAGANVLTF. In DNA form, the CDR3 reads TGTGCCAGCAGCCTACCAGCTAGCGGATCTCCGATGGCTGGGGCCAACGTCCTGACTTTC. The chain is built from TRBV7-8 and TRBJ2-6; 7 nucleotides agree with TRBD2. V lost 5 bases, J lost 2 bases, and 18 bases stayed unmatched. This CDR3 contains 20 residues. The V gene's germline CDR1 is SGHVS and CDR2 FQNEAQ.

The chain carries TRBV14 and TRBJ1-2, with 7 bases that match TRBD1. The V gene's germline CDR1 is SGHDN and CDR2 FVKESK. V lost 0 bases, J lost 6 bases, and 4 bases stayed unmatched. This CDR3 has 14 amino acids. In DNA form, the CDR3 reads TGTGCCAGCAGCCAAGATAGGGGGCTGGATGGCTACACCTTC. This translates into CASSQDRGLDGYTF.

The rearrangement links TRBV5-4 to TRBJ1-1; 10 positions match TRBD1. J lost 1 base, V lost 3 bases, and 3 bases had no gene match. This CDR3 comprises 15 residues. The V gene's germline CDR1 is SGHNT and CDR2 YYREEE (reference sequence). The CDR3: CASSWDRGGNTEAFF. The CDR3 DNA reads as TGTGCCAGCAGCTGGGACAGGGGAGGGAACACTGAAGCTTTCTTT.